A single sample is the source of the 21 T cell receptor beta chains below, sequenced in a study of OX40 agonist ivuxolimab in advanced cancers. Sequencing used immunoSEQ multiplex PCR; TCRdb keeps in-frame clones, though not all of them. The sample records around 31,000 clones, around nine tenths being singletons. The specimen was CD4+ or CD8+ T cells sorted from blood, collected in a trial of the OX40 agonist ivuxolimab. All receptors come from an adult with an advanced solid tumor such as melanoma, head and neck, liver or kidney cancer.

The J gene is TRBJ1-2, the V gene TRBV9, with D possibly matching TRBD1 (6 bases). The V and J ends lost 2 bases and 8 bases respectively, with 10 bases between them. CDR1 and CDR2 from the germline V gene are SGDLS and YYNGEE. The CDR3 is made up of 12 amino acids. For the CDR3, the DNA is TGTGCCAGCAGCGTGCAGGGGCGAGGCTACACCTTC. Translating it yields CASSVQGRGYTF.

The rearrangement uses TRBV19 and TRBJ1-3, with a tentative D call TRBD1 (5 bases). Germline V gene lookup returns CDR1 LNHDA and CDR2 SQIVND (reference sequence). Deletions cut 3 bases from V and 3 bases from J, with 15 bases between. The CDR3 is made up of 16 amino acids. CDR3 amino acids: CASSIGQGAIGNTIYF. Written as DNA, the CDR3 is TGTGCCAGTAGTATCGGGCAGGGCGCCATTGGAAACACCATATATTTT.

The J gene is TRBJ2-1, the V gene TRBV6-1; D not resolved. Trimming left V 7 bases short and J 5 bases short, with 18 bases between. Germline V gene lookup returns CDR1 MNHNS and CDR2 SASEGT. The CDR3 consists of 15 residues. For the CDR3, the DNA is TGTGCCAGCACTCCCGATATGTATGGGGACAATGAGCAGTTCTTC. This encodes CASTPDMYGDNEQFF.

V is TRBV7-9 and J is TRBJ2-1; TRBD2 matches 10 bases. The V gene end was trimmed by 7 bases and the J gene end by 7 bases; junction bases not matched to a gene: 4. The CDR3 is 13 residues long. Germline CDR1 SEHNR, CDR2 FQNEAQ (reference sequence). CDR3 sequence: CASNILAGNEQFF. Written as DNA, the CDR3 is TGTGCCAGCAACATACTAGCGGGGAATGAGCAGTTCTTC.

The chain combines TRBV11-2 with TRBJ2-3, with 9 bases lining up with TRBD2. J was trimmed by 3 bases and V by 1 base; bases with no gene match: 11. Germline V gene data show CDR1 as SGHAT and CDR2 as FQNNGV. The CDR3 sequence is 18 residues long. CDR3: CASSLVLLRGGGTDTQYF. CDR3 DNA: TGTGCCAGCAGCTTAGTGCTCTTGCGGGGGGGCGGAACAGATACGCAGTATTTT.

The gene calls are TRBV2 and TRBJ2-1; 7 bases fit TRBD1. The CDR3 runs to 14 residues. Germline-derived CDR1 and CDR2 are SNHLY and FYNNEI. The J segment lost 4 bases and the V segment lost 2 bases, leaving 2 bases of the junction unmatched. The CDR3 here is CASSELGQYNEQFF. The CDR3 coding sequence is TGTGCCAGCAGTGAATTGGGACAGTACAATGAGCAGTTCTTC.

The table lists this clone with a few counts. As DNA, the CDR3 is TGTGCCAGTAGTATAGGTTCTAACGTCCTGACTTTC. Translated, it gives CASSIGSNVLTF. This chain uses TRBV19 with TRBJ2-6; D is undetermined. V shed 1 base and J shed 10 bases, with 5 bases lying between them. The CDR3 consists of 12 residues. Germline assignment: CDR1 LNHDA and CDR2 SQIVND (reference sequence).

V is TRBV27 and J is TRBJ2-4, with D unresolved. V was shortened by 6 bases and J by 0 bases, with 9 bases between the two germline ends. The germline CDR1 and CDR2 sequences are MNHEY and SMNVEV (reference sequence). The CDR3 has 14 residues. CDR3 in amino acids: CASSARLAKNIQYF. The CDR3 region has the DNA TGTGCCAGCAGCGCTCGGTTAGCCAAAAACATTCAGTACTTC.

This chain links TRBV7-8 with TRBJ2-7; D possibly corresponds to TRBD2 (6 bases). This CDR3 contains 14 residues. Looked up from germline, CDR1 is SGHVS and CDR2 is FQNEAQ. Trimming took off 7 bases at V and 7 bases at J, with 20 bases between the two ends. In nucleotides, the CDR3 is TGTGCCAGCACCTTGGGGCAGGGAGGATTTGAGCAGTACTTC. Its protein is CASTLGQGGFEQYF.

The chain couples TRBV28 to TRBJ2-7; D possibly corresponds to TRBD2 (7 bases). V was shortened by 7 bases and J by 0 bases, with 13 bases between the two germline ends. This CDR3 contains 14 residues. The germline gives CDR1 MDHEN, CDR2 SYDVKM. CDR3 in amino acids: CASKIRGASYEQYF. Written as DNA, the CDR3 is TGTGCCAGCAAGATTCGGGGGGCCTCCTACGAGCAGTACTTC.

V gene TRBV15 combines with J gene TRBJ2-1; 7 bases align to TRBD2. Losses at the gene ends were 6 bases for V and 4 bases for J; bases not matched to a gene: 12. The CDR3 length is 16 residues. The germline gives CDR1 LNHNV, CDR2 YYDKDF (reference sequence). CDR3 nucleotides: TGTGCCACCAGATCCAGCAGCGGGATGGCTTACAATGAGCAGTTCTTC. Its protein product is CATRSSSGMAYNEQFF.

The chain joins TRBV5-4 to TRBJ2-7, with 9 bases matching TRBD1. The CDR3 extends over 13 amino acids. Germline V CDR1 and CDR2: SGHNT, YYREEE (reference sequence). V shed 9 bases, J shed 2 bases, and the junction held 6 bases outside the gene matches. The chain's CDR3 is CAIQGAPTYEQYF. The CDR3 region has the DNA TGTGCCATACAGGGGGCTCCCACCTACGAGCAGTACTTC.

The rearrangement joins TRBV6-5 to TRBJ2-7; possible D gene TRBD1, 5 bases. This CDR3 spans 12 amino acids. V lost 6 bases to trimming and J lost 3 bases, with 9 bases between them. The V gene's germline CDR1 is MNHEY and CDR2 SVGAGI. CDR3 amino acids: CASSSQGYEQYF. CDR3 DNA: TGTGCCAGCAGCTCTCAGGGCTACGAGCAGTACTTC.

The rearrangement links TRBV7-9 to TRBJ2-7, with D possibly being TRBD1 or TRBD2 (5 bases each). V was shortened by 10 bases and J by 0 bases, with 19 bases between the two germline ends. The CDR3 sequence is 15 residues long. Per the germline V gene, CDR1 is SEHNR and CDR2 is FQNEAQ (reference sequence). CDR3 in DNA: TGTGCCACCACTAACATCCCCGGGACCTCCTACGAGCAGTACTTC. This codes for CATTNIPGTSYEQYF.

This clone appeared a single time. The chain combines TRBV25-1 with TRBJ1-6; perhaps TRBD1 as D (5 bases). The CDR3 runs 13 residues. Trimming cost V 6 bases and J 7 bases, with 10 bases left between them. Germline CDR1 and CDR2: MGHDK and SYGVNS. The CDR3 spells CASRDKLNSPLHF. The CDR3 DNA reads as TGTGCCAGCAGGGACAAGCTAAATTCACCCCTCCACTTT.

This clone occurred once. V gene TRBV18 combines with J gene TRBJ1-6; a possible D gene is TRBD1 (5 bases). V lost 2 bases and J 7 bases, leaving 12 bases between the germline ends. The CDR3 has 15 residues. Germline V gene sequence: CDR1 KGHSH, CDR2 LQKENI. The CDR3: CASSPVGADNSPLHF. The CDR3 nucleotides are TGTGCCAGCTCACCAGTTGGGGCGGACAATTCACCCCTCCACTTT.

The chain uses TRBV9 and TRBJ2-1; perhaps TRBD1 as D (5 bases). Germline V lookup: CDR1 SGDLS, CDR2 YYNGEE. Trimming pared 3 bases from V and 4 bases from J, leaving 8 bases between. The CDR3 is 13 residues long. As DNA, the CDR3 is TGTGCCAGCAGCGCAGGGTCTTACAATGAGCAGTTCTTC. It translates to CASSAGSYNEQFF.

This clone was counted only a few times. The V gene is TRBV6-1, the J gene TRBJ1-2, with D possibly being TRBD1 (6 bases). V lost 4 bases and J 5 bases, leaving 20 bases between the germline ends. There are 16 residues in the CDR3. In germline, CDR1 is MNHNS, CDR2 SASEGT. CDR3 sequence (DNA): TGTGCCAGCAGTGCGGATGGTGGGGGCGCGGGGTATGGCTACACCTTC. It codes for CASSADGGGAGYGYTF.

The CDR3 loop reads CASSLEWGTYEQYF. The CDR3 DNA reads TGCGCCAGCAGCTTGGAGTGGGGGACCTACGAGCAGTACTTC. The V and J genes are TRBV5-1 and TRBJ2-7, with D possibly being TRBD1 or TRBD2 (5 bases each). The CDR3 runs to 14 residues. The ends were cut back, 0 bases at V and 2 bases at J, with 9 bases in the middle. Germline CDR1 and CDR2: SGHRS and YFSETQ.

The rearrangement joins TRBV27 to TRBJ2-5; D is undetermined. V lost 3 bases to trimming and J lost 0 bases, with 8 bases between them. The germline V gene has CDR1 MNHEY and CDR2 SMNVEV (reference sequence). The CDR3 covers 14 residues. The CDR3 region has the DNA TGTGCCAGCAGTTTGCTTGGGTACCAAGAGACCCAGTACTTC. Encoded protein: CASSLLGYQETQYF.

The chain recombines TRBV27 with TRBJ2-3, with D perhaps TRBD2 (5 bases). Germline V gene lookup returns CDR1 MNHEY and CDR2 SMNVEV (reference sequence). The CDR3 has 13 residues. V lost 2 bases and J lost 5, with 8 bases in between. DNA of the CDR3: TGTGCCAGCAGTTTAATCGGGGTAGATACGCAGTATTTT. Residues: CASSLIGVDTQYF.